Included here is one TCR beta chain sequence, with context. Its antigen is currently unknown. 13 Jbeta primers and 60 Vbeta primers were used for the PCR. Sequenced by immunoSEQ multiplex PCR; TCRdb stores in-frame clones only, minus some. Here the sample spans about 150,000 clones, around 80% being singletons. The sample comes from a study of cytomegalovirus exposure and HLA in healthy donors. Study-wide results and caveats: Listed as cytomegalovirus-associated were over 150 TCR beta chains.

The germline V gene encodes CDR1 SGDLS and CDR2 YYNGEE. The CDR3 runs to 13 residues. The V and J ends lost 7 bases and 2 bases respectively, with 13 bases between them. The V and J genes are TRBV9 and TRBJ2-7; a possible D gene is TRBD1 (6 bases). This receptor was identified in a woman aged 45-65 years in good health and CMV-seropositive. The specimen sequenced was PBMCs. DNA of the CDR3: TGTGCCAGCGGGGACACGAGCCCCTACGAGCAGTACTTC. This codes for CASGDTSPYEQYF.